These 10 T cell receptor beta chains share one sample of origin, sequenced in a study of blood T cell repertoires in COVID-19. Libraries were prepared by immunoSEQ multiplex PCR; TCRdb keeps only in-frame clonotypes and omits some of them. This table has 140,000 or so clones, 65% to 80% appearing once. Sequenced input: peripheral blood. The source of these receptors is a man aged 50-59 years with acute or convalescent COVID-19.

The rearrangement joins TRBV5-3 to TRBJ1-1; 9 nucleotides agree with TRBD1. TRBV5-3 is reported as an ORF; its role is uncertain. This CDR3 spans 14 amino acids. J was trimmed by 5 bases and V by 4 bases; bases with no gene match: 6. CDR3 bases: TGTGCCAGAAGCCGTGACAGGGGGGATACTGAAGCTTTCTTT. It translates to CARSRDRGDTEAFF.

This clone was recorded a few times. The chain combines TRBV30 with TRBJ1-5; D perhaps matches TRBD1 (5 bases). Germline CDR1 reads GTSNPN; CDR2 reads SVGIG (reference sequence). V dropped 1 base and J dropped 4 bases, with 8 bases sitting between them. The CDR3 covers 13 residues. The CDR3 DNA follows: TGTGCCTGGAGTGGCGGGGGAAATCAGCCCCAGCATTTT. The encoded protein is CAWSGGGNQPQHF.

The chain links TRBV7-3 to TRBJ1-5, with 8 bases aligning to TRBD1. Germline-derived CDR1 and CDR2 are SGHTA and FQGTGA. V trimming: 6 bases; J trimming: 2 bases; junction bases outside the gene matches: 3. This CDR3 region has 14 residues. CDR3 in amino acids: CASSEDRGNQPQHF. CDR3 DNA sequence: TGTGCCAGCAGTGAGGACAGGGGCAATCAGCCCCAGCATTTT.

The chain has TRBV6-5 and TRBJ1-2; possibly TRBD1 for D (6 bases). Germline loops: CDR1 MNHEY, CDR2 SVGAGI. The length of the CDR3 is 15 residues. With 7 bases removed from V and 2 bases from J, the gap between germline ends came to 17 bases. The CDR3 loop reads CASTNPRRGNYGYTF. The CDR3 region has the DNA TGTGCCAGCACCAACCCCAGAAGGGGGAACTATGGCTACACCTTC.

J is TRBJ2-7 and V is TRBV6-2 or TRBV6-3; 7 nucleotides agree with TRBD2. Germline CDR1 MNHEY, CDR2 SVGEGT. The CDR3 length is 15 residues. V was pared by 5 bases and J by 3 bases, with 10 bases of the junction left unmatched. The CDR3 sequence is CASSGRDYLIYEQYV. The CDR3 region has the DNA TGTGCCAGCAGTGGCCGGGACTACCTAATCTACGAGCAGTACGTC.

The CDR3 region is CASSPPGISYNEQFF. The DNA for the CDR3 is TGTGCCAGTAGCCCCCCAGGGATTAGCTACAATGAGCAGTTCTTC. The chain links TRBV19 to TRBJ2-1; possible D gene TRBD1, 5 bases. The CDR3 spans 15 residues. Germline CDR1 is LNHDA and CDR2 is SQIVND (reference sequence). V lost 6 bases and J 3 bases, leaving 15 bases between the germline ends.

A remark on this clone: Distinct nucleotide sequences in the sample also encode this CDR3. The chain combines TRBV9 with TRBJ1-2; a possible D gene is TRBD1 (6 bases). V gave up 4 bases and J gave up 3 bases, with 13 bases separating them. This CDR3 region has 14 residues. Per the germline V gene, CDR1 is SGDLS and CDR2 is YYNGEE. The CDR3 nucleotides are TGTGCCAGCAGCCCCTGGGACACGGACTATGGCTACACCTTC. As protein: CASSPWDTDYGYTF.

This clone has just a few counts. V gene TRBV7-9 combines with J gene TRBJ1-4; D perhaps matches TRBD1 (6 bases). Germline V CDR1 and CDR2: SEHNR, FQNEAQ (reference sequence). The CDR3 spans 13 residues. V lost 5 bases to trimming and J lost 8 bases, with 12 bases between them. CDR3 bases: TGTGCCAGCAGCCTTGCCGGGACAGAAAAACTGTTTTTT. This gives the protein CASSLAGTEKLFF.

V usage is TRBV5-1 and J usage is TRBJ1-2; 10 nucleotides line up with TRBD1. Germline CDR1 SGHRS, CDR2 YFSETQ. With V trimmed by 4 bases and J by 5 bases, 8 bases remained unmatched. CDR3 size: 15 residues. The CDR3 DNA reads as TGCGCCAGCAGCAACGGGACAGGGGTATCTTATGGCTACACCTTC. Translation: CASSNGTGVSYGYTF. The whole variable domain, remainder taken from reference TRBV5-1 and TRBJ1-2, is KAGVTQTPRYLIKTRGQQVTLSCSPISGHRSVSWYQQTPGQGLQFLFEYFSETQRNKGNFPGRFSGRQFSNSRSEMNVSTLELGDSALYLCASSNGTGVSYGYTFGSGTRLTVV.

This clone was observed a few times. This rearrangement joins TRBV7-8 to TRBJ2-2; D is uncertain. Germline assignment: CDR1 SGHVS and CDR2 FQNEAQ. The CDR3 totals 14 residues. Trimming took off 5 bases at V and 0 bases at J, with 7 bases between the two ends. CDR3 DNA sequence: TGTGCCAGCAGCCCAACTTCGAACACCGGGGAGCTGTTTTTT. Translated: CASSPTSNTGELFF.